This TCR beta chain was recorded in a study of T-cell reconstitution after alpha-beta-depleted transplantation in children. Study outcomes and limitations: Recipient T cells and thymic progenitors that survived were the source of the high TCRbeta diversity seen at day 60 in some patients. T-cell counts and diversity at one year post-transplant came mainly from newly produced T cells. It was reported that alpha-beta T cells came from several hundred expanded graft clones (about two months after transplant).

At least ten counts were recorded for this clonotype. The antigen remains undetermined. Researchers prepared the TCRbeta library using unique molecular identifiers, the study reports. TCRdb ran MiXCR on the PCR reads and lists one entry per CDR3 protein. The repertoire holds roughly 250,000 distinct CDR3 sequences, roughly 8.2% seen once, with 6.3% in the top ten. The CDR3 contains 14 residues. Per germline, CDR1 SGHVS and CDR2 FNYEAQ. Losses at the gene ends were 2 bases for V and 4 bases for J; bases not matched to a gene: 4. Sequenced material: PBMCs, mostly from graft donor cells, taken 180 days after TCRalphabeta/CD19-depleted stem cell transplant. The source is a male patient under 18 who had a stem cell transplant for acute lymphoblastic leukemia, so the T cells may come from the graft donor. The genes are TRBV7-6 and TRBJ2-7, with 8 bases aligning to TRBD1. CDR3 coding DNA: TGTGCCAGCAGCTTACAGGGGGCACTGTACGAGCAGTACTTC. It yields the protein CASSLQGALYEQYF.